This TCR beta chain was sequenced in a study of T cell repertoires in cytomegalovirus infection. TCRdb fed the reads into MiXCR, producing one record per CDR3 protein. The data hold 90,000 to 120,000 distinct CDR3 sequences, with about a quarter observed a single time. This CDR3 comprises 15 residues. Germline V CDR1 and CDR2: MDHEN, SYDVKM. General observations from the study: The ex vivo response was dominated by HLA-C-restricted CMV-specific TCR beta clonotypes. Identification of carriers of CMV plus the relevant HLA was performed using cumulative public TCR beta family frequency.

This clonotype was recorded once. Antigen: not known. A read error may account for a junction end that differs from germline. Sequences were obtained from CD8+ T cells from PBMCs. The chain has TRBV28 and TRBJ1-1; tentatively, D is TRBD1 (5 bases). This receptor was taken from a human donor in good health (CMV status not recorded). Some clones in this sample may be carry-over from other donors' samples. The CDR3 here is CASSLPRDANTVAFF. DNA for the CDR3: TGTGCCAGCAGTCTCCCAAGGGACGCTAACACTGTAGCTTTCTTT.